This T cell receptor beta chain was identified in a study of shared clonotypes between healthy human individuals. Germline V gives CDR1 SGHAT, CDR2 FQNNGV. The CDR3 is made up of 13 amino acids. V was clipped by 1 base and J by 8 bases, with 11 bases between them. Findings of the study overall: Investigators collected only blood, and repertoires in tissues likely differ. A reduction in generation probabilities was seen for non-shared clonotypes relative to those shared by all four donors.

For each subset, genomic DNA was distributed in equal portions over several immunoSEQ plates. Libraries were prepared by immunoSEQ multiplex PCR; TCRdb keeps only in-frame clonotypes and omits some of them. The sample holds more than 2 million clones; almost 96% are singletons and the top ten take 0.1% to 0.15%. With respect to this clone: Its antigen is unknown.

The specimen sequenced was naive CD4+ T cells sorted from blood. Subset here: CD45RA+ positively selected. The chain links TRBV11-2 to TRBJ1-1; D is possibly TRBD1 (6 bases). The TCR sequence derives from a man in his late teens or twenties in good health. The CDR3 DNA reads as TGTGCCAGCAGCTTAGCCCGGACAGTCGAAGCTTTCTTT. It translates to CASSLARTVEAFF.